The entry that follows covers one T cell receptor beta chain sequence. It was with 60 Vbeta and 13 Jbeta primers that the PCR ran. Sequencing was performed with immunoSEQ multiplex PCR; in TCRdb, only in-frame clones are kept and a portion is missing. Here the sample spans some 120,000 clones, roughly 80% being singletons. The sample comes from a study of cytomegalovirus exposure and HLA in healthy donors. Trimming left V 4 bases short and J 0 bases short, with 13 bases between. Germline CDR1 SGHDT, CDR2 YYEEEE. The CDR3 contains 15 residues. This receptor was identified in a man in his thirties or forties in good health and CMV-seronegative. The sequencing input was PBMCs. The chain carries TRBV5-6 and TRBJ1-1, with D hard to call. This CDR3 reads CASSPLTLMNTEAFF. The CDR3 region has the DNA TGTGCCAGCAGCCCTTTAACTCTCATGAACACTGAAGCTTTCTTT.